The 14 T cell receptor beta chains listed next were all sequenced from one sample in a study of blood T cell repertoires in COVID-19. Profiled with immunoSEQ multiplex PCR; TCRdb holds only in-frame clones, not every one. The top ten hold under 15% of the sample, which has roughly 37,000 clones, around 81% seen once. Specimen: peripheral blood. Source of these receptors: a human donor in a cohort sampled during active COVID-19.

The genes are TRBV6-5 and TRBJ1-2; 8 positions agree with TRBD1. Per germline, CDR1 MNHEY and CDR2 SVGAGI. J gave up 7 bases and V 0 bases, and 1 base lay outside the gene matches. This CDR3 is 13 amino acids long. This CDR3 is CASSYSDRVGYTF. The CDR3 DNA sequence: TGTGCCAGCAGTTACTCGGACAGGGTTGGCTACACCTTC.

A note on this clone: Relative to the germline gene, one junction end is altered; a read error may explain this. This rearrangement joins TRBV6-5 to TRBJ2-3; 9 bases are a match to TRBD2. CDR1 MNHEY and CDR2 SVGAGI come from the germline V gene. The length of the CDR3 is 14 residues. In nucleotides, the CDR3 is TGTGCCAGCAGTTACGGGACTAGCAGAGATACGCAGTATTTT. Residues: CASSYGTSRDTQYF.

This chain uses TRBV27 with TRBJ2-1; 9 bases agree with TRBD2. This CDR3 comprises 15 residues. Germline V CDR1 and CDR2: MNHEY, SMNVEV (reference sequence). The ends lost 3 bases at V and 7 bases at J; junction bases unmatched: 7. CDR3 residues: CASSFWGGGANEQFF. CDR3 DNA: TGTGCCAGCAGTTTTTGGGGCGGGGGGGCGAATGAGCAGTTCTTC.

The chain links TRBV7-9 to TRBJ2-7; D gene uncertain. The length of the CDR3 is 15 residues. V gave up 1 base and J gave up 2 bases, with 12 bases separating them. Germline V gene data show CDR1 as SEHNR and CDR2 as FQNEAQ (reference sequence). This chain's CDR3 is CASSLGQNLAYEQYF. The CDR3 bases are TGTGCCAGCAGCTTAGGGCAGAATTTGGCCTACGAGCAGTACTTC.

The gene calls are TRBV7-6 and TRBJ1-5; no definite D call. Per the germline V gene, CDR1 is SGHVS and CDR2 is FNYEAQ. Trimming stripped 5 bases from V and 0 bases from J, with 5 bases between. The CDR3 sequence is 13 residues long. The CDR3 nucleotides are TGTGCCAGCAGCCCCAATAGCAATCAGCCCCAGCATTTT. This codes for CASSPNSNQPQHF.

The chain links TRBV21-1 to TRBJ2-7; the DNA was not compared with TRBD2, the D call given in the table. TRBV21-1 is a listed pseudogene. This CDR3 has 16 residues. In nucleotides, the CDR3 is TGTGCCAGCAGCAAAGAGGGGGGGGACCCCGTCCACGAGCAGTACTTC. Protein sequence: CASSKEGGDPVHEQYF.

This chain joins TRBV6-2 or TRBV6-3 and TRBJ2-7; D unclear. The CDR3 has 12 residues. Germline loops: CDR1 MNHEY, CDR2 SVGEGT. Trimming took 5 bases from V and 13 from J, leaving 18 bases between them. CDR3 bases: TGTGCCAGCAGTACCACGGTCAACGTTTTTTACTTC. Its translation: CASSTTVNVFYF.

The J gene is TRBJ2-2, the V gene TRBV19; possible D gene TRBD1, 5 bases. Germline CDR1 and CDR2: LNHDA and SQIVND (reference sequence). V lost 7 bases and J 6 bases, leaving 9 bases between the germline ends. The CDR3 length is 12 residues. Here the CDR3 reads CASTLGAGELFF. The CDR3 DNA is TGTGCCAGTACCCTAGGGGCCGGGGAGCTGTTTTTT.

The gene calls are TRBV4-3 and TRBJ2-5; D might be TRBD2 (5 bases). The CDR3 covers 16 residues. V was trimmed by 0 bases and J by 5 bases, leaving 16 bases between them. The germline gives CDR1 LGHNA, CDR2 YSLEER. The CDR3 reads CASSQDWWPGMETQYF. The CDR3 DNA is TGCGCCAGCAGCCAAGATTGGTGGCCGGGGATGGAGACCCAGTACTTC.

The chain employs TRBV7-6 and TRBJ2-2; 7 nucleotides agree with TRBD2. This CDR3 spans 15 amino acids. V gave up 6 bases and J gave up 2 bases; unmatched junction bases: 6. Germline lookup yields CDR1 SGHVS and CDR2 FNYEAQ. CDR3 region: CASRSASGNTGELFF. In DNA form, the CDR3 reads TGTGCCAGCAGGAGTGCTAGCGGCAACACCGGGGAGCTGTTTTTT.

The chain recombines TRBV13 with TRBJ1-3; D uncertain. Deletions cut 2 bases from V and 3 bases from J, with 2 bases between. CDR1 PRHDT and CDR2 FYEKMQ come from the germline V gene (reference sequence). CDR3 length: 12 residues. CDR3 region: CASSLYGNTIYF. The CDR3 DNA is TGTGCCAGCAGCTTATATGGAAACACCATATATTTT.

The chain links TRBV14 to TRBJ1-1, with D possibly TRBD1 on 6 matching bases. In germline, CDR1 is SGHDN, CDR2 FVKESK. Trimming took 1 base from V and 4 from J, leaving 13 bases between them. This CDR3 has 15 amino acids. The CDR3 region has the DNA TGTGCCAGCAGCCAAGGGCAGTGGGGGCGCACTGAAGCTTTCTTT. It yields the protein CASSQGQWGRTEAFF.

This chain joins TRBV12-5 and TRBJ1-4, with D uncertain. The CDR3 length is 13 residues. Germline V CDR1 and CDR2: LGHNT, FRNRAP. With 6 bases removed from V and 1 base from J, the gap between germline ends came to 6 bases. The CDR3 DNA sequence: TGTGCTAGTGGGCGGGTAACTAATGAAAAACTGTTTTTT. Its translation is CASGRVTNEKLFF.

This chain joins TRBV5-1 and TRBJ2-2; D gene uncertain. Trimming took 2 bases from V and 1 from J, leaving 9 bases between them. Germline CDR1 reads SGHRS; CDR2 reads YFSETQ. The CDR3 totals 15 residues. CDR3: CASSFEALNTGELFF. CDR3 bases: TGCGCCAGCAGCTTCGAAGCGTTGAACACCGGGGAGCTGTTTTTT.